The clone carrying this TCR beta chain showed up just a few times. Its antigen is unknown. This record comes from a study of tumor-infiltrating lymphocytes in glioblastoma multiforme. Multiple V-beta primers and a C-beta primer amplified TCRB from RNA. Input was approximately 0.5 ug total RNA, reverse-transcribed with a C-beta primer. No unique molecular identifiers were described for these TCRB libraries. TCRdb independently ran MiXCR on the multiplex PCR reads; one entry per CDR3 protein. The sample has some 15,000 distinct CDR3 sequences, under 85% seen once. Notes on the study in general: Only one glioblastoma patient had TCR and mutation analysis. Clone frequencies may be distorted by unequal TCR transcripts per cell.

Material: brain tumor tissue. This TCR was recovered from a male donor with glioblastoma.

CDR3 protein: CASRKISGYYTF. DNA of the CDR3: TGTGCCAGCAGGAAAATAAGTGGATATTACACCTTC. This rearrangement joins TRBV12-3 or TRBV12-4 to TRBJ1-2, with no clear D. There are 12 residues in the CDR3. Trimming left V 6 bases short and J 11 bases short, with 16 bases between.